This T cell receptor (beta chain) was sequenced during a study of OX40 agonist ivuxolimab in advanced cancers. Context from the whole study: The costimulatory receptor OX40 (CD134) was targeted by ivuxolimab, a fully human IgG2 agonistic monoclonal antibody. Intravenous ivuxolimab was administered to patients every 2 weeks at six dose levels: 0.01, 0.1, 0.3, 1.5, 3 and 10 mg/kg. Of the approximately 50 dose-escalation patients, hepatocellular carcinoma was present in around 20, melanoma in some 15, renal cell carcinoma in 9 and head and neck cancer in 9. In the dose-escalation cohort, 82.7% of patients were male, and the mean age was approximately 60 years, with a range of about 20 to 90. Prior anti-PD-1, anti-PD-L1 or anti-CTLA-4 therapy was permitted, and checkpoint inhibitors had been received by 40% to 50% of dose-escalation patients. Partial responses occurred in three dose-escalation patients: two with cutaneous melanoma and one with hepatocellular carcinoma. Peripheral TCRbeta sequencing aimed to test whether ivuxolimab altered TCR sequence diversity and caused clonal T-cell expansion. The paper describes the monotherapy dose-escalation part (N ≈ 49 patients) of the phase I trial of ivuxolimab. Here is what the overall study found, with its caveats: After ivuxolimab, more expanded clones were found on average in CD8+ T cells than in CD4+ T cells. Low levels of normalized T-cell clonal expansion were also seen in some patients who did not respond. Partial responders in the 0.1-3.0 mg/kg groups had among the lowest normalized peripheral clonal expansion, especially among CD8+ T cells. Antigen specificity was not determined for the clonally expanded peripheral T cells. At doses of 0.1 to 3.0 mg/kg, clonal expansion of both CD4+ and CD8+ blood T cells was observed from baseline to week 6.

For sequencing of the TCRbeta CDR3 region, genomic DNA was extracted from the sorted cells. The immunoSEQ Assay was used for sequencing of TCRbeta CDR3 regions. TCRdb stores this immuneACCESS table with in-frame sequences only. Part of the clones is absent; in the studies checked, under half of the shortfall reflects unresolved V genes, and no reason is known for the rest. The sample includes 85,000 or so clones, with approximately 86% observed a single time. The top ten clones comprise around 2% of the sample. Concerning this clone itself: Which antigen it targets is not known. Qualities for individual bases were not recorded, and no much larger clone is one base off.

Patients with autoimmune disease history or receiving systemic immunosuppression were excluded from the trial. Peripheral blood for TCR sequencing was collected from all dose cohorts at baseline, on cycle 4 day 1, and on cycle 7 day 1. Samples were obtained from an open-label, multicenter, first-in-human phase I dose-escalation trial of ivuxolimab. The trial enrolled adults with locally advanced or metastatic head and neck squamous cell, hepatocellular, melanoma or renal cell carcinoma. CD4+ and CD8+ T cells were sorted separately from peripheral blood before TCR sequencing. The CDR3 runs 15 residues from the cysteine to the phenylalanine. The DNA shown is the 45-base CDR3, in frame from base 1. The germline V gene sets CDR1 to SGDLS and CDR2 to YYNGEE. The junction shows trimming of 0 bases on V and 0 bases on J, plus 7 bases between the germline ends.

Sequencing was performed on CD4+ or CD8+ T cells sorted from blood, taken in a trial of the OX40 agonist ivuxolimab. The clonotype comes from an adult with an advanced solid tumor such as melanoma, head and neck, liver or kidney cancer. This sequence uses TRBV9 and TRBJ1-3; the D gene cannot be resolved reliably. CDR3 reads: CASSVEARSGNTIYF. DNA sequence: TGTGCCAGCAGCGTAGAGGCCCGCTCTGGAAACACCATATATTTT.